Each of the 4 T cell receptor beta chains below was sequenced from the same sample in a study of beta chain features in type 1 diabetes. Expressed TCRB transcripts were sequenced after all isolated RNA was converted to cDNA. Some clones are missing from TCRdb's copy, which holds only in-frame ones; the method was immunoSEQ multiplex PCR. The sample shows 200,000 to 250,000 clones, approximately 11% of them seen only once. Input material: central memory CD4+ T cells from blood. These receptors all come from a young man in good health.

V usage is TRBV15 and J usage is TRBJ2-3, with 7 nucleotides matching TRBD2. Germline values: CDR1 LNHNV, CDR2 YYDKDF (reference sequence). The CDR3 consists of 16 residues. Losses at the gene ends were 0 bases for V and 3 bases for J; bases not matched to a gene: 6. The CDR3 nucleotides are TGTGCCACCAGCAGAGATGGGGGGGAAGGGACAGATACGCAGTATTTT. Translation: CATSRDGGEGTDTQYF.

This chain joins TRBV28 and TRBJ1-2; no firm D call. Germline V gene sequence: CDR1 MDHEN, CDR2 SYDVKM. Trimming removed 2 bases from V and 4 bases from J, with 5 bases in between. This CDR3 comprises 12 residues. CDR3 DNA: TGTGCCAGCAGTTTACACGCCTATGGCTACACCTTC. Its protein is CASSLHAYGYTF.

This clone has a handful of counts. The chain joins TRBV14 to TRBJ1-1, with D possibly being TRBD1 (5 bases). V was shortened by 4 bases and J by 6 bases, with 18 bases between the two germline ends. The CDR3 loop spans 15 amino acids. Per the germline V gene, CDR1 is SGHDN and CDR2 is FVKESK. In nucleotides, the CDR3 is TGTGCCAGCAGCCGCTGGGACCCACGAACGTCTGAAGCTTTCTTT. It specifies CASSRWDPRTSEAFF.

The chain is built from TRBV30 and TRBJ1-3; tentative D call: TRBD1 (6 bases). CDR1 and CDR2 from the germline V gene are GTSNPN and SVGIG (reference sequence). Trimming pared 0 bases from V and 2 bases from J, leaving 8 bases between. The CDR3 loop spans 14 amino acids. The chain's CDR3 is CAWSVQGAGNTIYF. The CDR3 DNA sequence: TGTGCCTGGAGTGTACAGGGAGCTGGAAACACCATATATTTT.